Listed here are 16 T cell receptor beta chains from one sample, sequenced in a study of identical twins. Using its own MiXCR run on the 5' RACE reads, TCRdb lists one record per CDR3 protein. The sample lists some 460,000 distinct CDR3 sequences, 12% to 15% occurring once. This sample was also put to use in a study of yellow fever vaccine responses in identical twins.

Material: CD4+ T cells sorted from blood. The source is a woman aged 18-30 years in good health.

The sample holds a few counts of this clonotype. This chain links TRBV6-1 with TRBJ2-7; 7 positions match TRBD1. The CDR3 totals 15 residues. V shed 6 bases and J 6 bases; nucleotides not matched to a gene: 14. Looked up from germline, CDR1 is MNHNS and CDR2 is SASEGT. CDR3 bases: TGTGCCAGCAGCCGCGACCCCGGACAGGTTGGCGAGCAGTACTTC. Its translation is CASSRDPGQVGEQYF.

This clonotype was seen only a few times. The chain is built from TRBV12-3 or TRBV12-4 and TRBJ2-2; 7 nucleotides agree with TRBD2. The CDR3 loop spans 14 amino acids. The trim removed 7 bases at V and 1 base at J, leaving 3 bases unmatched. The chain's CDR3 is CASMGGKNTGELFF. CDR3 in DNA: TGTGCCAGCATGGGGGGGAAGAACACCGGGGAGCTGTTTTTT.

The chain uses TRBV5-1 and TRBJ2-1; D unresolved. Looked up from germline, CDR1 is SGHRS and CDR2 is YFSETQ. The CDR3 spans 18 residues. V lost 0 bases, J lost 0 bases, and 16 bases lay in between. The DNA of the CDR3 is TGCGCCAGCAGCTTGGAGTCAGTGAAGTATGGCTCCTACAATGAGCAGTTCTTC. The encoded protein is CASSLESVKYGSYNEQFF.

CDR3 nucleotides: TGTGCCAGCAGTTACGGGGACCTAAAGAACACTGAAGCTTTCTTT. Translation gives CASSYGDLKNTEAFF. This sequence joins TRBV6-2 or TRBV6-3 and TRBJ1-1; maybe TRBD1 (5 bases). The CDR3 contains 15 residues. The germline CDR1 and CDR2 sequences are MNHEY and SVGEGT. V was clipped by 2 bases and J by 1 base, with 11 bases between them.

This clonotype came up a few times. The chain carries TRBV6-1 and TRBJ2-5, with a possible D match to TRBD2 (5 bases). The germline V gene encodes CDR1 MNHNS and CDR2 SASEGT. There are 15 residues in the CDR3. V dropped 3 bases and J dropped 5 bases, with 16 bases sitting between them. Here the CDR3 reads CASSEQAREKETQYF. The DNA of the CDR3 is TGTGCCAGCAGTGAGCAGGCCCGGGAAAAGGAGACCCAGTACTTC.

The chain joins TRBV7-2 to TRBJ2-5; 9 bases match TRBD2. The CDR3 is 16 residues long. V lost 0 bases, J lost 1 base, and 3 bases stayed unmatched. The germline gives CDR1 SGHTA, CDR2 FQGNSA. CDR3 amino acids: CASSLAAGGAQETQYF. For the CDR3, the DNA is TGTGCCAGCAGCTTAGCTGCGGGGGGGGCCCAAGAGACCCAGTACTTC.

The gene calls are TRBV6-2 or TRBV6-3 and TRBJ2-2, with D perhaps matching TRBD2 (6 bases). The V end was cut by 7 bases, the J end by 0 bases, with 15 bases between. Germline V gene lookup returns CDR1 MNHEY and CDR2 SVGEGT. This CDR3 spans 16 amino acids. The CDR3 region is CASTVPIAANTGELFF. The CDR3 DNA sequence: TGTGCCAGCACCGTTCCCATAGCGGCGAACACCGGGGAGCTGTTTTTT.

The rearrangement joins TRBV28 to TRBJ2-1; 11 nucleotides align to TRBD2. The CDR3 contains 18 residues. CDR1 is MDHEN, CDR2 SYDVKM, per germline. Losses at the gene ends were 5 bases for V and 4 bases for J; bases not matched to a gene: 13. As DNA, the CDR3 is TGTGCCAGCAGTCCGTCCCCGGCGTGGACTAGCGGGTACAATGAGCAGTTCTTC. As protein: CASSPSPAWTSGYNEQFF.

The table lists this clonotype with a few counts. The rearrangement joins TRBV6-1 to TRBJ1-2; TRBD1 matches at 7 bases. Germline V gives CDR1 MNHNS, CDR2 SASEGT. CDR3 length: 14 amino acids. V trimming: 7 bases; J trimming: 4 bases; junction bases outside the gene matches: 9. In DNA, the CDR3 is TGTGCCAGCACGGACAGACAGGGCGGCTATGGCTACACCTTC. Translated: CASTDRQGGYGYTF.

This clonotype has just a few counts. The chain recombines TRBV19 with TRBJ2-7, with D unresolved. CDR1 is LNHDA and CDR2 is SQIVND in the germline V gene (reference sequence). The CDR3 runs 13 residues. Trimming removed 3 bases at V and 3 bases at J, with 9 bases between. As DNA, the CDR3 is TGTGCCAGTAGTATTACGGTGAACTACGAGCAGTACTTC. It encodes CASSITVNYEQYF.

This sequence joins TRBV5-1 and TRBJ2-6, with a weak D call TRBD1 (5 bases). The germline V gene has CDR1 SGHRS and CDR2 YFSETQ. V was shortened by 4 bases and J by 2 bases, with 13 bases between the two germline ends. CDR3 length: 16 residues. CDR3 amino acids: CASSKSGHTGANVLTF. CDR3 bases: TGCGCCAGCAGCAAATCAGGACATACTGGGGCCAACGTCCTGACTTTC.

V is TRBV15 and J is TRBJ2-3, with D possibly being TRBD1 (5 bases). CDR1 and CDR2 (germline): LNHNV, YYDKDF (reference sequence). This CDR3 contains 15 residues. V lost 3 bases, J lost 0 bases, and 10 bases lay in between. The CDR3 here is CATSSPGSSTDTQYF. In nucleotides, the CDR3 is TGTGCCACCAGCAGCCCAGGGTCTAGCACAGATACGCAGTATTTT.

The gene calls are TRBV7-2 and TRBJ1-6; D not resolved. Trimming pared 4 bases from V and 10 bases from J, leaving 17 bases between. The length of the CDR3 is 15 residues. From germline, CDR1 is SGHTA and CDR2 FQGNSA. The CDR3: CASSSPGSGSSPLHF. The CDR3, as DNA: TGTGCCAGCAGCTCCCCCGGATCAGGATCGTCACCCCTCCACTTT.

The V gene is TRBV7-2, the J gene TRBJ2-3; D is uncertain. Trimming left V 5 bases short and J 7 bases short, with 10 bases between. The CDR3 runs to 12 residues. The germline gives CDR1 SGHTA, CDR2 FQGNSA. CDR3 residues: CASSPFLNTQYF. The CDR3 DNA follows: TGTGCCAGCAGCCCATTTTTGAATACGCAGTATTTT.

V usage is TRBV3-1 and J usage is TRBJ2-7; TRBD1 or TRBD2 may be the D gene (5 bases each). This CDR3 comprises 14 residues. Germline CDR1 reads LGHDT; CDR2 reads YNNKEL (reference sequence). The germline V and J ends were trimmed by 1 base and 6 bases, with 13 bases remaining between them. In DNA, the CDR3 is TGTGCCAGCAGCCAAGTGTCAGGGACGGGCGAGCAGTACTTC. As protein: CASSQVSGTGEQYF.

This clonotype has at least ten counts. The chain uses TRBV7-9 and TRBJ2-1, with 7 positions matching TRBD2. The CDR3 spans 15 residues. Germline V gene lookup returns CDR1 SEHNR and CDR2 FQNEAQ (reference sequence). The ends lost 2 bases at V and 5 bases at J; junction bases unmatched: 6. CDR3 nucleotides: TGTGCCAGCAGCTTATCTGGGAGGGCGGACAATGAGCAGTTCTTC. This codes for CASSLSGRADNEQFF. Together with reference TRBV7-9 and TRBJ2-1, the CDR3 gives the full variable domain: DTGVSQNPRHKITKRGQNVTFRCDPISEHNRLYWYRQTLGQGPEFLTYFQNEAQLEKSRLLSDRFSAERPKGSFSTLEIQRTEQGDSAMYLCASSLSGRADNEQFFGPGTRLTVL.